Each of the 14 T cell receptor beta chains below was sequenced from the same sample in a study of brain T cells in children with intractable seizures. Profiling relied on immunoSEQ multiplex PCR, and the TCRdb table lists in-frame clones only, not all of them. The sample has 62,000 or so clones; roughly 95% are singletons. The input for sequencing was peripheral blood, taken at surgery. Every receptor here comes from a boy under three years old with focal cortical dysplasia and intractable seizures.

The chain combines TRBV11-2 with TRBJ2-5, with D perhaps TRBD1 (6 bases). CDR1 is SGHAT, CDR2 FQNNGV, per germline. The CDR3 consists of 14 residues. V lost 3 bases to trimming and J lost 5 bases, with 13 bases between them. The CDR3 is CASSFNGRGETQYF. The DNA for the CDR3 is TGTGCCAGCAGCTTCAACGGCAGGGGTGAGACCCAGTACTTC.

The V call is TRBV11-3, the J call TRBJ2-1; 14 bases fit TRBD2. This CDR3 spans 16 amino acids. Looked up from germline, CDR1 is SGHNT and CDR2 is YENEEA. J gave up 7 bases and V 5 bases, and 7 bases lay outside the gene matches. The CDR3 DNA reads TGTGCCAGCAGCCTCAGACTAGCGGGGGGGCATAATGAGCAGTTCTTC. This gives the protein CASSLRLAGGHNEQFF.

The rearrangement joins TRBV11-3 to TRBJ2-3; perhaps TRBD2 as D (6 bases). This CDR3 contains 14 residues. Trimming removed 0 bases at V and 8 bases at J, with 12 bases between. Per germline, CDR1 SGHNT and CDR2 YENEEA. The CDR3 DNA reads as TGTGCCAGCAGCTTAGATGGAGAGCGGGCTACGCAGTATTTT. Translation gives CASSLDGERATQYF.

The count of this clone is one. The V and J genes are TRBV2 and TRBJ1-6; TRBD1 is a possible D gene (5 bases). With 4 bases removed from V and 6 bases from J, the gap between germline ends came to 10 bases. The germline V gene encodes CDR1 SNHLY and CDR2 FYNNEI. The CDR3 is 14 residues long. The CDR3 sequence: CASSGDWGNSPLHF. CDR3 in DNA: TGTGCCAGCAGTGGGGACTGGGGTAATTCACCCCTCCACTTT.

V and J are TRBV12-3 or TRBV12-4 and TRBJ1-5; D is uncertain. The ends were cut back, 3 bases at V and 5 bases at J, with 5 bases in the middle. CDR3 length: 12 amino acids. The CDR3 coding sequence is TGTGCCAGCAGTTTTTTGGATCAGCCCCAGCATTTT. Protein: CASSFLDQPQHF.

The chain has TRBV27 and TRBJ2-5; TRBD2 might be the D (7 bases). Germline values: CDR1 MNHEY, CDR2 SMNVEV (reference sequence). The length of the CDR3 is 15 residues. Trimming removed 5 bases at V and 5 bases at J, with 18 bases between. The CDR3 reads CASSPPGRGGETQYF. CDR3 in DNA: TGTGCCAGCAGTCCCCCGGGCAGGGGAGGGGAGACCCAGTACTTC.

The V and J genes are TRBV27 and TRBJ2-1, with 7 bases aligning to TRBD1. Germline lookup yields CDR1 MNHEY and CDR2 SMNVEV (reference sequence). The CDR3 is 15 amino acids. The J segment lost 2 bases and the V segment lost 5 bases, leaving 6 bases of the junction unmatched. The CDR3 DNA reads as TGTGCCAGCAGTCCTGGGCAGGGGGCCTACAATGAGCAGTTCTTC. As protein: CASSPGQGAYNEQFF.

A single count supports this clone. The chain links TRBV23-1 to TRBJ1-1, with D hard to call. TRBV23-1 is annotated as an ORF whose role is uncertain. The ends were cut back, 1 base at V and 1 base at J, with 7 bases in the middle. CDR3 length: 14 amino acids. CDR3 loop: CASSQFPPNTEAFF. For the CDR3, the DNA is TGCGCCAGCAGTCAATTTCCGCCGAACACTGAAGCTTTCTTT.

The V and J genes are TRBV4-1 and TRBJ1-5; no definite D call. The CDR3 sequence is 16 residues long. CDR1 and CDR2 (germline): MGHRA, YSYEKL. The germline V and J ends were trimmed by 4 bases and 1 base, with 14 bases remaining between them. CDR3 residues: CASSPTRAQSNQPQHF. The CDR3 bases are TGCGCCAGCAGCCCCACTCGGGCGCAGAGCAATCAGCCCCAGCATTTT.

The CDR3 protein is CASSPLADQETQYF. DNA for the CDR3: TGTGCCAGCTCACCCTTAGCGGATCAAGAGACCCAGTACTTC. The chain has TRBV18 and TRBJ2-5; possible D gene TRBD2, 6 bases. CDR1 is KGHSH, CDR2 LQKENI, per germline. This CDR3 is 14 amino acids long. Trimming took 3 bases from V and 2 from J, leaving 10 bases between them.

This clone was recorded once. CDR3 nucleotides: TGTGCCAGCACCCTGCAGGGGGGGGACGGGGAGCTGTTTTTT. It specifies CASTLQGGDGELFF. V gene TRBV7-2 combines with J gene TRBJ2-2; the D call may be TRBD1 or TRBD2 (7 bases each). Germline V lookup: CDR1 SGHTA, CDR2 FQGNSA. V lost 7 bases, J lost 7 bases, and 16 bases lay in between. This CDR3 comprises 14 residues.

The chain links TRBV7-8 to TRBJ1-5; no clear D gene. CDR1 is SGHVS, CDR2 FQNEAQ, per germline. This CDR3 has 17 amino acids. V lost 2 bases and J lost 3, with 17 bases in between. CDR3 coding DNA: TGTGCCAGCAGCTTATTTTCCCCCCCCGGGAACAATCAGCCCCAGCATTTT. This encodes CASSLFSPPGNNQPQHF.

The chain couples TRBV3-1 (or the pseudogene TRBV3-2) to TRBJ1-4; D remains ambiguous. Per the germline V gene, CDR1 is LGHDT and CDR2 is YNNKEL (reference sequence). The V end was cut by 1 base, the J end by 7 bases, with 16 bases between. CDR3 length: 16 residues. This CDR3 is CASSQGSPGWGEKLFF. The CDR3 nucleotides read TGTGCCAGCAGCCAAGGCTCTCCTGGGTGGGGTGAAAAACTGTTTTTT.

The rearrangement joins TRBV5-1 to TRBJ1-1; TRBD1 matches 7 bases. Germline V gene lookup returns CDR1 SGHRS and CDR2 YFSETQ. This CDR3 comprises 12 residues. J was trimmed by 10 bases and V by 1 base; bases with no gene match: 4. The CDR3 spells CASSLQGDVAFF. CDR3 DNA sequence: TGCGCCAGCAGCTTGCAGGGGGACGTAGCTTTCTTT.